The 23 T cell receptor beta chains listed next were all sequenced from one sample in a study of T cell repertoires in cytomegalovirus infection. TCRdb reprocessed the reads via MiXCR and lists one record per CDR3 protein. The sample has around 170,000 distinct CDR3 sequences, more than 15% seen once. The sequenced sample was CD8+ T cells from PBMCs. These receptors were taken from a human donor in good health (CMV status not recorded). Some clones in this sample may be carry-over from other donors' samples.

The V call is TRBV28, the J call TRBJ1-1; D uncertain. This CDR3 region has 14 residues. V was pared by 2 bases and J by 4 bases, with 11 bases between. Germline assignment: CDR1 MDHEN and CDR2 SYDVKM. CDR3 protein: CASSLDGKGTEAFF. CDR3 DNA: TGTGCCAGCAGTTTAGATGGGAAAGGCACTGAAGCTTTCTTT.

This clonotype was counted only a few times. The chain combines TRBV7-9 with TRBJ1-5; the D is unclear. Per germline, CDR1 SEHNR and CDR2 FQNEAQ (reference sequence). V lost 3 bases and J lost 5, with 8 bases in between. The CDR3 contains 13 residues. In nucleotides, the CDR3 is TGTGCCAGCAGCTTCGCACCGGATCAGCCCCAGCATTTT. Encoded protein: CASSFAPDQPQHF.

Points on this clonotype: One base away lies a much larger clone, so this may be a sequencing read error. This rearrangement joins TRBV28 to TRBJ1-2; D may be TRBD1 (6 bases). Per the germline V gene, CDR1 is MDHEN and CDR2 is SYDVKM. Trimming took off 6 bases at V and 7 bases at J, with 18 bases between the two ends. The CDR3 length is 14 residues. The CDR3 sequence: CASSSPYRDRGYTF. The CDR3 bases are TGTGCCAGCAGCAGTCCCTACAGGGACCGTGGCTACACCTTC.

V is TRBV4-3 and J is TRBJ2-1; D possibly corresponds to TRBD1 (5 bases). The CDR3 is 15 residues long. The V and J ends lost 1 base and 4 bases respectively, with 11 bases between them. Germline CDR1 is LGHNA and CDR2 is YSLEER. The DNA for the CDR3 is TGCGCCAGCAGCCAAGTACAGGCAGATTACAATGAGCAGTTCTTC. Protein product: CASSQVQADYNEQFF.

At least ten counts were recorded for this clonotype. The chain has TRBV6-2 or TRBV6-3 and TRBJ2-5, with 11 bases that match TRBD2. In germline, CDR1 is MNHEY, CDR2 SVGEGT. The CDR3 length is 18 residues. With 8 bases clipped from V and 0 bases from J, the junction kept 14 bases outside the gene matches. This CDR3 is CASWRTSGQKEYQETQYF. The DNA of the CDR3 is TGTGCCAGCTGGCGGACTAGCGGGCAAAAGGAGTACCAAGAGACCCAGTACTTC.

There are a few counts of this clonotype. DNA for the CDR3: TGTGCCAGTGGTCCACGCTCCTACAATGAGCAGTTCTTC. Protein product: CASGPRSYNEQFF. The J gene is TRBJ2-1, the V gene TRBV6-2 or TRBV6-3; D is undetermined. In germline, CDR1 is MNHEY, CDR2 SVGEGT. This CDR3 has 13 amino acids. Deletions cut 9 bases from V and 0 bases from J, with 9 bases between.

V usage is TRBV20-1 and J usage is TRBJ1-2; 10 positions agree with TRBD1. Trimming took 6 bases from V and 4 from J; bases not matched to a gene: 17. Germline lookup yields CDR1 DFQATT and CDR2 SNEGSKA (reference sequence). This CDR3 has 17 residues. The CDR3 sequence is CSAPEWTGGSSGYGYTF. The CDR3 nucleotides are TGCAGTGCCCCTGAGTGGACAGGGGGAAGTTCGGGCTATGGCTACACCTTC.

A few counts support this clonotype. CDR3 in DNA: TGTGCCAGCAGCTTAGCCTGGGACGCCAAAGATCAGTACTTC. Amino acid sequence: CASSLAWDAKDQYF. This sequence joins TRBV7-2 and TRBJ2-5, with D possibly called TRBD1 or TRBD2 (5 bases each). V lost 0 bases to trimming and J lost 11 bases, with 16 bases between them. Germline CDR1 SGHTA, CDR2 FQGNSA. The CDR3 sequence is 14 residues long.

This clonotype was seen more than once but under ten times. The chain links TRBV6-6 to TRBJ1-3; D gene ambiguous. The length of the CDR3 is 11 residues. Germline V CDR1 and CDR2: MNHNY, SVGAGI (reference sequence). Trimming took off 8 bases at V and 3 bases at J, with 5 bases between the two ends. CDR3: CASQGGNTIYF. The CDR3 DNA reads TGTGCCAGCCAAGGTGGAAACACCATATATTTT.

In this sample, this clonotype turned up a few times. The CDR3 region has the DNA TGTGCCAGCAGCTCTAGTATCGGAGCAACTAATGAAAAACTGTTTTTT. Translated, it gives CASSSSIGATNEKLFF. The rearrangement uses TRBV7-9 and TRBJ1-4, with D unclear. V lost 4 bases to trimming and J lost 0 bases, with 12 bases between them. The CDR3 spans 16 residues. Germline V gives CDR1 SEHNR, CDR2 FQNEAQ (reference sequence).

The rearrangement uses TRBV29-1 and TRBJ2-7, with TRBD1 matching 9 bases. The germline V gene encodes CDR1 SQVTM and CDR2 ANQGSEA. Trimming took 4 bases from V and 2 from J; bases not matched to a gene: 6. The length of the CDR3 is 14 residues. The CDR3 sequence: CSVGRDRATYEQYF. The CDR3 nucleotides are TGCAGCGTTGGTCGGGACAGGGCTACCTACGAGCAGTACTTC.

CDR3 sequence: CASSLSGDNEQFF. The DNA for the CDR3 is TGTGCCAGCAGCTTAAGTGGGGACAATGAGCAGTTCTTC. This rearrangement joins TRBV11-2 to TRBJ2-1; no firm D call. The CDR3 covers 13 residues. Germline V gene data show CDR1 as SGHAT and CDR2 as FQNNGV. V lost 2 bases to trimming and J lost 5 bases, with 7 bases between them.

This chain uses TRBV10-3 with TRBJ2-6; unclear D gene. There are 14 residues in the CDR3. Per the germline V gene, CDR1 is ENHRY and CDR2 is SYGVKD. Trimming took 6 bases from V and 4 from J, leaving 10 bases between them. As DNA, the CDR3 is TGTGCCATCAGCGCAGGCTCGGGGGCCAACGTCCTGACTTTC. Protein: CAISAGSGANVLTF.

The chain joins TRBV12-3 or TRBV12-4 to TRBJ2-5; 9 bases line up with TRBD2. The V and J ends lost 4 bases and 5 bases, in that order; junction bases with no gene match: 8. The CDR3 is made up of 15 amino acids. CDR3 coding DNA: TGTGCCAGCAGTTCTTTACTAGCGGGCGAGGAGACCCAGTACTTC. It is translated as CASSSLLAGEETQYF.

The rearrangement links TRBV28 to TRBJ1-2; TRBD1 matches 8 bases. Germline V lookup: CDR1 MDHEN, CDR2 SYDVKM. The CDR3 covers 13 residues. V lost 5 bases, J lost 7 bases, and 6 bases stayed unmatched. CDR3 sequence: CASSPPGGRGYTF. As DNA, the CDR3 is TGTGCCAGCAGTCCTCCAGGGGGCCGTGGCTACACCTTC.

This clonotype has ten or more counts. The V and J genes are TRBV12-3 or TRBV12-4 and TRBJ2-7; D gene unclear. V was pared by 2 bases and J by 3 bases, with 8 bases between. This CDR3 is 13 amino acids long. CDR3 amino acids: CASSLNSVYEQYF. In DNA, the CDR3 is TGTGCCAGCAGTTTAAACAGCGTCTACGAGCAGTACTTC.

The V gene is TRBV7-9, the J gene TRBJ2-2; D not resolved. Trimming removed 0 bases at V and 1 base at J, with 6 bases between. The length of the CDR3 is 15 residues. CDR1 and CDR2 from the germline V gene are SEHNR and FQNEAQ (reference sequence). For the CDR3, the DNA is TGTGCCAGCAGCTTAGCCCAGAAGAACACCGGGGAGCTGTTTTTT. It is translated as CASSLAQKNTGELFF.

This clonotype has a handful of counts. V usage is TRBV6-6 and J usage is TRBJ2-1, with D perhaps assigned TRBD1 or TRBD2 (5 bases each). Trimming removed 5 bases from V and 10 bases from J, with 15 bases in between. Germline V lookup: CDR1 MNHNY, CDR2 SVGAGI (reference sequence). The CDR3 has 13 residues. CDR3 coding DNA: TGTGCCAGCAGTACCGGGGAATGGGGCGAGCAGTTCTTC. As protein: CASSTGEWGEQFF.

This clonotype was found once. The chain couples TRBV6-2 or TRBV6-3 to TRBJ2-7, with D perhaps assigned TRBD1 or TRBD2 (5 bases each). This CDR3 is built from 16 residues. Germline V gives CDR1 MNHEY, CDR2 SVGEGT. V gave up 0 bases and J gave up 0 bases, with 12 bases separating them. The DNA for the CDR3 is TGTGCCAGCAGTTACTCCCGGGACCCAAGCTCCTACGAGCAGTACTTC. Protein sequence: CASSYSRDPSSYEQYF.

This clonotype was found many times. One junction end does not reproduce the germline sequence, and a read error may be involved. V is TRBV28 and J is TRBJ1-1; D ambiguous. The CDR3 extends over 16 amino acids. The germline gives CDR1 MDHEN, CDR2 SYDVKM. The CDR3 nucleotides are TGTGCCAGCAGTTTTGTCGGATATGGACGGAACTCTGAAGCTTTCTTT. Amino acids: CASSFVGYGRNSEAFF. Looking up the rest from reference TRBV28 and TRBJ1-1 gives the full variable domain: DVKVTQSSRYLVKRTGEKVFLECVQDMDHENMFWYRQDPGLGLRLIYFSYDVKMKEKGDIPEGYSVSREKKERFSLILESASTNQTSMYLCASSFVGYGRNSEAFFGQGTRLTVV.

The chain carries TRBV6-2 or TRBV6-3 and TRBJ2-5; 7 bases match TRBD2. The CDR3 is 16 amino acids. Germline V gives CDR1 MNHEY, CDR2 SVGEGT. J lost 3 bases, V lost 7 bases, and 14 bases had no gene match. CDR3 nucleotides: TGTGCCAGCAACGAGCTAGCGGTCAGCTCCAAAGAGACCCAGTACTTC. Its protein product is CASNELAVSSKETQYF.

V usage is TRBV7-6 and J usage is TRBJ2-7; 9 nucleotides match TRBD1. This CDR3 is built from 16 residues. Germline assignment: CDR1 SGHVS and CDR2 FNYEAQ. V shed 2 bases, J shed 5 bases, and the junction held 10 bases outside the gene matches. This CDR3 is CASSLSQGTGFNEQYF. The CDR3 DNA reads as TGTGCCAGCAGCTTATCTCAAGGGACAGGGTTCAACGAGCAGTACTTC.

This clonotype was counted many times. The gene calls are TRBV2 and TRBJ1-1; D gene unclear. Germline lookup yields CDR1 SNHLY and CDR2 FYNNEI. There are 11 residues in the CDR3. Trimming cost V 6 bases and J 11 bases, with 13 bases left between them. The CDR3 loop reads CASRAGLEAFF. CDR3 in DNA: TGTGCCAGCAGGGCCGGCCTTGAGGCTTTCTTT.